The 30 T cell receptor beta chains below come from one sample, sequenced in a study of neurological immune-mediated disorders. TCRdb processed the 5' RACE reads anew with MiXCR; each CDR3 protein has one entry. This table holds about 95,000 distinct CDR3 sequences, around 3.4% found once. Material: PBMCs. These receptors were taken from a woman younger than 30 with multiple sclerosis.

In this sample, this clonotype turned up a few times. This chain joins TRBV6-5 and TRBJ1-5; TRBD1 aligns across 8 bases. Germline lookup yields CDR1 MNHEY and CDR2 SVGAGI. The CDR3 extends over 16 amino acids. With 6 bases clipped from V and 7 bases from J, the junction kept 14 bases outside the gene matches. In nucleotides, the CDR3 is TGTGCCAGCAGCCCCGGTGGGACAGGTGGGGGACAGCCCCAGCATTTT. This encodes CASSPGGTGGGQPQHF.

This clonotype was observed many times. The rearrangement links TRBV29-1 to TRBJ1-1; D is possibly TRBD1 (6 bases). Deletions cut 1 base from V and 0 bases from J, with 6 bases between. This CDR3 has 13 residues. The V gene's germline CDR1 is SQVTM and CDR2 ANQGSEA. In DNA form, the CDR3 reads TGCAGCGTTGAAGGGACAGTGAACACTGAAGCTTTCTTT. It translates to CSVEGTVNTEAFF.

The table lists this clonotype with many counts. The chain combines TRBV5-1 with TRBJ1-4, with D uncertain. Germline V gene lookup returns CDR1 SGHRS and CDR2 YFSETQ. There are 14 residues in the CDR3. Trimming stripped 1 base from V and 7 bases from J, with 11 bases between. CDR3 DNA sequence: TGCGCCAGCAGCTTGTACGGAAGCACTGAAAAACTGTTTTTT. Encoded protein: CASSLYGSTEKLFF.

This clonotype was detected ten times or more. The chain couples TRBV3-1 to TRBJ2-1, with TRBD2 identical over 10 bases. This CDR3 has 19 residues. V dropped 6 bases and J dropped 4; count of bases not matched to a gene: 18. Germline V gene data show CDR1 as LGHDT and CDR2 as YNNKEL (reference sequence). The CDR3 bases are TGTGCCAGCAGTCCGATTTTTGAGCGGGGGGGCATGAGTTACAATGAGCAGTTCTTC. As protein: CASSPIFERGGMSYNEQFF.

The chain recombines TRBV6-6 with TRBJ2-7; D assignment may be TRBD1 or TRBD2 (5 bases each). Germline loops: CDR1 MNHNY, CDR2 SVGAGI (reference sequence). The CDR3 extends over 12 amino acids. Trimming pared 6 bases from V and 4 bases from J, leaving 10 bases between. The CDR3 here is CASRSGAYEQYF. The CDR3 DNA sequence: TGTGCCAGCAGGTCCGGGGCGTACGAGCAGTACTTC.

This clonotype was observed many times. The chain couples TRBV9 to TRBJ2-2, with D unresolved. Per the germline V gene, CDR1 is SGDLS and CDR2 is YYNGEE. The CDR3 totals 15 residues. V lost 1 base and J lost 0, with 7 bases in between. The CDR3 bases are TGTGCCAGCAGCGTACAGCATACGAACACCGGGGAGCTGTTTTTT. This gives the protein CASSVQHTNTGELFF.

This clonotype showed up many times. J is TRBJ1-1 and V is TRBV28; 9 bases line up with TRBD1. Germline trimming cut 10 bases from V and 5 bases from J; bases unmatched to any gene: 5. The CDR3 runs 12 residues. Germline assignment: CDR1 MDHEN and CDR2 SYDVKM. CDR3 residues: CAIGGQGTEAFF. As DNA, the CDR3 is TGTGCCATCGGAGGACAGGGGACTGAAGCTTTCTTT.

This clonotype came up many times. CDR3 amino acids: CSKGTSGDYEQYF. The CDR3 DNA sequence: TGCAGTAAAGGGACTAGCGGGGACTACGAGCAGTACTTC. The gene calls are TRBV20-1 and TRBJ2-7; 13 bases map to TRBD2. With 8 bases clipped from V and 3 bases from J, the junction kept 4 bases outside the gene matches. CDR3 length: 13 residues. The germline V gene encodes CDR1 DFQATT and CDR2 SNEGSKA (reference sequence).

The sample holds many counts of this clonotype. The chain combines TRBV6-5 with TRBJ1-2, with D perhaps TRBD1 (5 bases). This CDR3 comprises 12 residues. Germline CDR1 reads MNHEY; CDR2 reads SVGAGI. Trimming pared 6 bases from V and 3 bases from J, leaving 8 bases between. For the CDR3, the DNA is TGTGCCAGCAGATGGGGGGACTATGGCTACACCTTC. Translation: CASRWGDYGYTF.

This clonotype appeared many times. J is TRBJ2-5 and V is TRBV25-1; D tentatively reads TRBD1 or TRBD2 (5 bases each). The germline V gene encodes CDR1 MGHDK and CDR2 SYGVNS. V was shortened by 3 bases and J by 2 bases, with 10 bases between the two germline ends. The CDR3 runs 14 residues. The CDR3 region has the DNA TGTGCCAGCAGTGATCGGGGCCTACAAGAGACCCAGTACTTC. This codes for CASSDRGLQETQYF. Based on the CDR3 plus reference TRBV25-1 and TRBJ2-5, the full variable domain is EADIYQTPRYLVIGTGKKITLECSQTMGHDKMYWYQQDPGMELHLIHYSYGVNSTEKGDLSSESTVSRIRTEHFPLTLESARPSHTSQYLCASSDRGLQETQYFGPGTRLLVL.

This clonotype has ten or more counts. The chain recombines TRBV10-2 with TRBJ1-6; D gene ambiguous. CDR3 length: 10 amino acids. The germline gives CDR1 WSHSY, CDR2 SAAADI. V was shortened by 5 bases and J by 11 bases, with 4 bases between the two germline ends. CDR3 sequence: CASSLTPLHF. In DNA, the CDR3 is TGCGCCAGCAGTCTGACACCCCTCCACTTT.

This sequence joins TRBV5-4 and TRBJ1-1; D might be TRBD1 (5 bases). The CDR3 is 15 amino acids. V lost 4 bases and J lost 0, with 13 bases in between. CDR1 is SGHNT and CDR2 is YYREEE in the germline V gene (reference sequence). The CDR3 protein is CASSGWGGVNTEAFF. CDR3 DNA: TGTGCCAGCAGCGGATGGGGAGGGGTGAACACTGAAGCTTTCTTT. Combining the CDR3 with reference TRBV5-4 and TRBJ1-1 gives the whole variable domain ETGVTQSPTHLIKTRGQQVTLRCSSQSGHNTVSWYQQALGQGPQFIFQYYREEENGRGNFPPRFSGLQFPNYSSELNVNALELDDSALYLCASSGWGGVNTEAFFGQGTRLTVV.

This clonotype was recorded at least ten times. The gene calls are TRBV9 and TRBJ1-2; D remains ambiguous. The CDR3 spans 14 residues. In germline, CDR1 is SGDLS, CDR2 YYNGEE. The V and J ends lost 3 bases and 8 bases respectively, with 17 bases between them. CDR3 bases: TGTGCCAGCAGCGAAAGGATAGAGATCCCGGGCTACACCTTC. Protein sequence: CASSERIEIPGYTF.

The genes are TRBV2 and TRBJ2-5; D remains ambiguous. Germline CDR1 reads SNHLY; CDR2 reads FYNNEI. V was shortened by 6 bases and J by 7 bases, with 12 bases between the two germline ends. This CDR3 comprises 12 residues. The CDR3 region is CASSDPPGTQYF. The CDR3 coding sequence is TGTGCCAGCAGCGACCCCCCGGGGACCCAGTACTTC. The variable domain in full, completed from reference TRBV2 and TRBJ2-5, reads EPEVTQTPSHQVTQMGQEVILRCVPISNHLYFYWYRQILGQKVEFLVSFYNNEISEKSEIFDDQFSVERPDGSNFTLKIRSTKLEDSAMYFCASSDPPGTQYFGPGTRLLVL.

This clonotype is labeled medium-sized. The rearrangement links TRBV14 to TRBJ1-6; D uncertain. Germline CDR1 and CDR2: SGHDN and FVKESK. The CDR3 loop spans 16 amino acids. V was shortened by 1 base and J by 9 bases, with 16 bases between the two germline ends. CDR3 residues: CASSQVIVDSSSPLHF. CDR3 sequence (DNA): TGTGCCAGCAGCCAAGTAATTGTGGACTCCTCTTCACCCCTCCACTTT.

This clonotype was counted many times. J is TRBJ1-1 and V is TRBV10-3; D remains unclear. The V end lost 0 bases, the J end lost 1 base, and 9 bases lay between the germline ends. This CDR3 has 15 amino acids. Germline V lookup: CDR1 ENHRY, CDR2 SYGVKD. The CDR3 spells CAISESATTNTEAFF. The CDR3 DNA is TGTGCCATCAGTGAGTCCGCAACAACGAACACTGAAGCTTTCTTT.

This clonotype was observed many times. V and J are TRBV5-1 and TRBJ2-3; 10 nucleotides align to TRBD2. Germline V CDR1 and CDR2: SGHRS, YFSETQ. The CDR3 is 13 amino acids. The V segment lost 9 bases and the J segment 3 bases; nucleotides outside the gene matches: 4. The CDR3 loop reads CATRTSGTDTQYF. CDR3 in DNA: TGCGCCACCCGGACTAGCGGAACAGATACGCAGTATTTT.

This clonotype appeared a few times. The chain links TRBV15 to TRBJ2-1; 7 bases match TRBD1. Per the germline V gene, CDR1 is LNHNV and CDR2 is YYDKDF (reference sequence). The CDR3 is 14 amino acids. With V trimmed by 2 bases and J by 7 bases, 5 bases remained unmatched. CDR3 in DNA: TGTGCCACCAGCAGATCCGGGACAGTTAATGAGCAGTTCTTC. This encodes CATSRSGTVNEQFF.

At least ten counts were recorded for this clonotype. The rearrangement joins TRBV20-1 to TRBJ1-1; 8 bases line up with TRBD1. J was trimmed by 3 bases and V by 4 bases; bases with no gene match: 10. Germline assignment: CDR1 DFQATT and CDR2 SNEGSKA (reference sequence). The CDR3 has 15 amino acids. CDR3 residues: CSANNRRTGYTEAFF. The DNA of the CDR3 is TGCAGTGCTAACAACCGGAGGACAGGGTACACTGAAGCTTTCTTT.

The sample holds many counts of this clonotype. As DNA, the CDR3 is TGTGCCAGCAGTGGACAGGGGGTCGTCAATCAGCCCCAGCATTTT. This encodes CASSGQGVVNQPQHF. The chain uses TRBV28 and TRBJ1-5; 10 bases are shared with TRBD1. The junction had 4 bases not matched to a gene; V was cut back by 5 bases and J by 3 bases. Germline V gene lookup returns CDR1 MDHEN and CDR2 SYDVKM. The CDR3 contains 15 residues. The variable domain in full, completed from reference TRBV28 and TRBJ1-5, reads DVKVTQSSRYLVKRTGEKVFLECVQDMDHENMFWYRQDPGLGLRLIYFSYDVKMKEKGDIPEGYSVSREKKERFSLILESASTNQTSMYLCASSGQGVVNQPQHFGDGTRLSIL.

This clonotype was found a few times. The chain combines TRBV11-2 with TRBJ1-2; unclear D gene. The CDR3 covers 14 residues. CDR1 and CDR2 from the germline V gene are SGHAT and FQNNGV. V lost 3 bases and J lost 8, with 16 bases in between. The CDR3 nucleotides read TGTGCCAGCAGCTTGGGAAAGGGAGCTCGCGGCTACACCTTC. Its translation is CASSLGKGARGYTF.

This clonotype was seen at least ten times. The V call is TRBV9, the J call TRBJ2-7; D is perhaps TRBD2 (5 bases). The CDR3 runs 14 residues. Germline V gives CDR1 SGDLS, CDR2 YYNGEE. Trimming took 2 bases from V and 0 from J, leaving 9 bases between them. The CDR3 DNA is TGTGCCAGCAGCGTCGACGGGGTCTCCTACGAGCAGTACTTC. Its translation is CASSVDGVSYEQYF.

This clonotype has at least ten counts. The chain has TRBV5-1 and TRBJ2-7; D may be TRBD2 (5 bases). Trimming stripped 4 bases from V and 7 bases from J, with 9 bases between. This CDR3 spans 11 amino acids. CDR1 SGHRS and CDR2 YFSETQ come from the germline V gene. The CDR3 DNA follows: TGCGCCAGCAGCCTAAGGGAGGAGCAGTACTTC. It translates to CASSLREEQYF.

This clonotype appeared many times. This chain links TRBV4-3 with TRBJ1-3; D not resolved. Trimming left V 0 bases short and J 6 bases short, with 15 bases between. The CDR3 totals 16 residues. Germline V gene data show CDR1 as LGHNA and CDR2 as YSLEER. The CDR3 is CASSQDSPGGPNTIYF. CDR3 nucleotides: TGCGCCAGCAGCCAAGATTCCCCAGGAGGGCCAAACACCATATATTTT.

In this sample, this clonotype turned up many times. The chain carries TRBV7-2 and TRBJ2-3, with D hard to call. Trimming took off 2 bases at V and 2 bases at J, with 8 bases between the two ends. Germline values: CDR1 SGHTA, CDR2 FQGNSA. The CDR3 consists of 14 residues. CDR3 DNA: TGTGCCAGCAGCTTAATACCTGACACAGATACGCAGTATTTT. Its translation is CASSLIPDTDTQYF.

This clonotype was counted many times. The chain uses TRBV5-1 and TRBJ1-1; TRBD1 matches at 10 bases. V trimming: 3 bases; J trimming: 1 base; junction bases outside the gene matches: 9. This CDR3 contains 17 residues. Germline assignment: CDR1 SGHRS and CDR2 YFSETQ. CDR3 coding DNA: TGCGCCAGCAGCTCACTCGCGGGACAGGGGACGAACACTGAAGCTTTCTTT. Translation gives CASSSLAGQGTNTEAFF.

The table lists this clonotype with many counts. The chain joins TRBV20-1 to TRBJ2-3; a weak D match, TRBD2 (6 bases). The CDR3 sequence is 15 residues long. V gave up 4 bases and J gave up 4 bases, with 18 bases separating them. The germline V gene encodes CDR1 DFQATT and CDR2 SNEGSKA (reference sequence). The CDR3 region has the DNA TGCAGTGCTATCTTAGCGGAAGAGGGGCCAGATACGCAGTATTTT. The encoded protein is CSAILAEEGPDTQYF.

The chain employs TRBV20-1 and TRBJ1-1; possibly TRBD1 for D (6 bases). This CDR3 spans 12 amino acids. Germline lookup yields CDR1 DFQATT and CDR2 SNEGSKA (reference sequence). The germline V and J ends were trimmed by 5 bases and 1 base, with 8 bases remaining between them. The CDR3 DNA follows: TGCAGTGCTCGGACAGAGAACACTGAAGCTTTCTTT. This codes for CSARTENTEAFF.

This clonotype was found many times. The CDR3, as DNA: TGTGCCAGCAGTTCGAGGACTAGCGGCGAGCAGTACTTC. Translation: CASSSRTSGEQYF. The chain couples TRBV6-2 or TRBV6-3 to TRBJ2-7; 10 nucleotides agree with TRBD2. CDR3 size: 13 residues. V gave up 4 bases and J gave up 6 bases; unmatched junction bases: 3. Germline V gene sequence: CDR1 MNHEY, CDR2 SVGEGT.

This clonotype was recorded many times. The gene calls are TRBV20-1 and TRBJ1-1; 9 nucleotides align to TRBD1. CDR3 length: 16 residues. V lost 1 base to trimming and J lost 5 bases; unmatched junction nucleotides: 11. Germline-derived CDR1 and CDR2 are DFQATT and SNEGSKA (reference sequence). CDR3 in DNA: TGCAGTGCTAGAGTTGGGACAGGGAGAGCGGGGACTGAAGCTTTCTTT. This sequence encodes CSARVGTGRAGTEAFF.